The entry below describes one T cell receptor beta chain. The target antigen is unknown. The data derive from a study of vaccination and CD4 T cells after COVID-19. Looked up from germline, CDR1 is MDHEN and CDR2 is SYDVKM. The V gene lost 5 bases and the J gene lost 3 bases, with 26 bases spanning the gap. The CDR3 has 18 amino acids. Cultured CD4+ T-cell DNA underwent Oncomine TCR Beta short-read sequencing. TCRdb redid the calling of the PCR reads with MiXCR, one entry per CDR3 protein. The sample yields around 17,000 distinct CDR3 sequences, 30% to 45% seen once. Treatment given: approximately 11-day PBMC culture with coronavirus spike peptide pools or control peptides (ViraFEST assay).

This chain joins TRBV28 and TRBJ2-7, with D perhaps assigned TRBD1 or TRBD2 (5 bases each). This receptor was identified in a human donor with COVID-19. The sequencing sample was made of cultured CD4+ T cells from blood. The CDR3 DNA follows: TGTGCCAGCAGTACCCTAGGACTTAGCTCGGGACGGGACTACGAGCAGTACTTC. This codes for CASSTLGLSSGRDYEQYF.